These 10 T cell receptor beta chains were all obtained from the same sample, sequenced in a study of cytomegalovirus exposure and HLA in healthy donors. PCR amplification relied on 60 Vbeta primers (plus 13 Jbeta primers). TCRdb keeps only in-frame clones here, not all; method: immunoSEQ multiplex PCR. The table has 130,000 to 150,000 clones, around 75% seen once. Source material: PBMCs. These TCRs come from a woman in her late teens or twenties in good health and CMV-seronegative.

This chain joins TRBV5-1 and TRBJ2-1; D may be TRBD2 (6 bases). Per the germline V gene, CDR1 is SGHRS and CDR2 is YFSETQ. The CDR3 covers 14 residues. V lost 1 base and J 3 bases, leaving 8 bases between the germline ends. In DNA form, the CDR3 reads TGCGCCAGCAGCTTGACGGGAGTCTACAATGAGCAGTTCTTC. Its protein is CASSLTGVYNEQFF.

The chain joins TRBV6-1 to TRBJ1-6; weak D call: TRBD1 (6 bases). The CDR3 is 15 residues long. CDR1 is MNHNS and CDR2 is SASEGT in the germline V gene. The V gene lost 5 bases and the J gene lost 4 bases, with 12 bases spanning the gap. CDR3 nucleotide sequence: TGTGCCAGCAGTTTAATCGGACAGTATAATTCACCCCTCCACTTT. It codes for CASSLIGQYNSPLHF.

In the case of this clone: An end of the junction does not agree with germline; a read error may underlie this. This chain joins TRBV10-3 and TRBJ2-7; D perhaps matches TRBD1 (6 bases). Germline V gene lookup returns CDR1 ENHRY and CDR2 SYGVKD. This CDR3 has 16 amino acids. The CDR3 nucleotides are TGTGCCATCAGTGAGAGGCGATACAGGGACCCCTACGAACAGTACTTC. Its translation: CAISERRYRDPYEQYF.

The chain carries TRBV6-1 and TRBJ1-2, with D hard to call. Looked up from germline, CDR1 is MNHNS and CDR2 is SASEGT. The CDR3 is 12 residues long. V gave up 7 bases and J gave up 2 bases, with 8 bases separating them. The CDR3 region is CASILTNYGYTF. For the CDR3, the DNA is TGTGCCAGCATTCTAACGAACTATGGCTACACCTTC.

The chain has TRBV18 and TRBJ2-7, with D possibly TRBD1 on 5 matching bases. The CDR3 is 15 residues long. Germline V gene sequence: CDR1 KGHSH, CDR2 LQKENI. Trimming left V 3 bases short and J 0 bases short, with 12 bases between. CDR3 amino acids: CASSPNLQGSYEQYF. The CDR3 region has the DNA TGTGCCAGCTCACCGAATCTGCAGGGCTCCTACGAGCAGTACTTC.

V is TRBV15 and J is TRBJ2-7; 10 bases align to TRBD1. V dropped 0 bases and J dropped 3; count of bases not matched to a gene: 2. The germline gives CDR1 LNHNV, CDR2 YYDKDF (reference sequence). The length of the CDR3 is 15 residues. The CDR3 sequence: CATSRDRDRGYEQYF. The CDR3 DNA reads TGTGCCACCAGCAGAGACCGGGACAGGGGCTACGAGCAGTACTTC.

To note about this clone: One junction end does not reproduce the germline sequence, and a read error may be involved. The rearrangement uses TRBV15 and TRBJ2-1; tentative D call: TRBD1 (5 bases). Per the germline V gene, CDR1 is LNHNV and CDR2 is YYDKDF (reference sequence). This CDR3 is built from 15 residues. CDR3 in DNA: TGTGCCACCAGTAGAGGTGGGCAGGGTCGTAATGAGCAGTTCTTC. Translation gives CATSRGGQGRNEQFF. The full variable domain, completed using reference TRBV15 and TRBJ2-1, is DAMVIQNPRYQVTQFGKPVTLSCSQTLNHNVMYWYQQKSSQAPKLLFHYYDKDFNNEADTPDNFQSRRPNTSFCFLDIRSPGLGDTAMYLCATSRGGQGRNEQFFGPGTRLTVL.

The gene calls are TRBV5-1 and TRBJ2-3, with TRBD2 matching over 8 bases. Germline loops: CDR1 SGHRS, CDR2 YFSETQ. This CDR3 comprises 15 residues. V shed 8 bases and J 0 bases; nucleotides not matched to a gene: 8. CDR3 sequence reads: CASQAGVDSTDTQYF. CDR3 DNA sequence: TGCGCCAGTCAAGCGGGAGTTGACAGCACAGATACGCAGTATTTT.

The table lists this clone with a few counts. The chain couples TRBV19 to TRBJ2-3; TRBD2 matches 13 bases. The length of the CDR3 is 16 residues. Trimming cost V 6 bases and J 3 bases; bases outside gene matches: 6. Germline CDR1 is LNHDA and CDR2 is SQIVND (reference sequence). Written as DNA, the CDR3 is TGTGCCAGTAGCCATTGGGGACTAGCGGGGACAGATACGCAGTATTTT. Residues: CASSHWGLAGTDTQYF.

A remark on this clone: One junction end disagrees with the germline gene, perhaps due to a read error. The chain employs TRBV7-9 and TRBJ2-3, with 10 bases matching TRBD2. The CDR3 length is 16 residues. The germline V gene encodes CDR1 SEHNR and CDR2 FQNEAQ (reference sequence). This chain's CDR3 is CSSSPKREGLTDTQYF. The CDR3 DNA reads TGTTCCAGCAGCCCGAAGCGGGAGGGCCTGACAGATACGCAGTATTTT.